This T cell receptor beta chain was recorded in a study of blood T cell repertoires in COVID-19. Trimming removed 2 bases from V and 1 base from J; junction bases left unmatched: 2. CDR1 and CDR2 from the germline V gene are SEHNR and FQNEAQ (reference sequence). The CDR3 consists of 15 residues. Sequenced by immunoSEQ multiplex PCR; TCRdb stores in-frame clones only, minus some. This sample has about 370,000 clones, with roughly nine tenths found just once. The clonotype originates from a man between 18 and 35 years old who had recovered from COVID-19. This chain uses TRBV7-9 with TRBJ1-5, with 7 bases lining up with TRBD1. The sequencing sample was made of PBMCs or T cells enriched from blood (not recorded which). CDR3 region: CASSLTGESNQPQHF. The CDR3 coding sequence is TGTGCCAGCAGCTTAACAGGGGAGAGCAATCAGCCCCAGCATTTT.